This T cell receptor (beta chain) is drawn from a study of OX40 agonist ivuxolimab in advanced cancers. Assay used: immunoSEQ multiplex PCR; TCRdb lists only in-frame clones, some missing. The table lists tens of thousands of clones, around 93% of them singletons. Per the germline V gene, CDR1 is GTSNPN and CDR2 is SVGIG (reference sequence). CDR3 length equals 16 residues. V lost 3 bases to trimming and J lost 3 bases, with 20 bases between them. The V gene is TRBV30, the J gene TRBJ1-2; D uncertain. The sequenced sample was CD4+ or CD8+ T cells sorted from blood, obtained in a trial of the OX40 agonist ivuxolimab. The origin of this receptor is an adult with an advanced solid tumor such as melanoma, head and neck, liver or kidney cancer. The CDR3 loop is CAWREPRLGPYYGYTF. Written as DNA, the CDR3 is TGTGCCTGGAGGGAGCCCAGGTTGGGCCCGTACTATGGCTACACCTTC.